This T cell receptor beta chain was recovered during a study of T cell responses to AZD1222 COVID-19 vaccine. Study results and limitations: Spike-specific TCR breadth and depth grew following two AZD1222 doses.

The CDR3 is 15 amino acids. V was pared by 3 bases and J by 1 base, with 9 bases between. Germline V gene data show CDR1 as LGHDT and CDR2 as YNNKEL (reference sequence). Second-dose schedules of about 4 or about 12 weeks were combined. This clone was recorded once. Its cognate antigen is unknown. Some clones are missing from TCRdb's copy, which holds only in-frame ones; the method was immunoSEQ multiplex PCR. The top ten clones hold approximately 2.8% of a sample with fewer than 130,000 clones, 94% of them seen once. The chain has TRBV3-1 (or the pseudogene TRBV3-2) and TRBJ2-2; maybe TRBD1 (6 bases). The source is an adult who received the AZD1222 COVID-19 vaccine. The sequencing used peripheral blood, collected 28 days after the second AZD1222 dose. CDR3 residues: CASSHPGQNTGELFF. The CDR3 region has the DNA TGTGCCAGCAGCCATCCGGGACAGAACACCGGGGAGCTGTTTTTT.